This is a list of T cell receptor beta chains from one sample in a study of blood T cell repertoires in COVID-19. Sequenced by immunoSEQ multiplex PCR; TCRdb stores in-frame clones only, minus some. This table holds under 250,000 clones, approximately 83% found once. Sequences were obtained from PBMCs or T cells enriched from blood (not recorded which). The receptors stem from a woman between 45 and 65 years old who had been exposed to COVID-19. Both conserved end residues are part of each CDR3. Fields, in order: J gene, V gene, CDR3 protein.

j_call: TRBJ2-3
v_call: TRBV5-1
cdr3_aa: CASSLRTGGDTQYF

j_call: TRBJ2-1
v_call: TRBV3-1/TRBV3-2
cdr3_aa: CASSQGLRGRGGSNNEQFF

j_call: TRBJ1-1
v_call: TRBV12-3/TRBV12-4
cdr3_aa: CAVVGQGDTEAFF

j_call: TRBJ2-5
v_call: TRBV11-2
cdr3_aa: CASSGISLTSGGETQYF

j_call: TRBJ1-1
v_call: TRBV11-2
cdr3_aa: CASSLDLGTGEAFF

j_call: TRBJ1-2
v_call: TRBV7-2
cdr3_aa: CASSLEYPGLNYGYTF

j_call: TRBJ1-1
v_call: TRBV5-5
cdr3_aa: CASSETARTEAFF

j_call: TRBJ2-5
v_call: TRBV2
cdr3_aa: CASRGPTSGGTQETQYF

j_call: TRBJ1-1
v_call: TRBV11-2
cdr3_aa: CASSPGQGARYEAFF

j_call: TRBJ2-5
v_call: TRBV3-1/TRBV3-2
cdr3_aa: CASSQAKPGLAGAKETQYF